In this sample, the clone carrying this T cell receptor (beta chain) turned up a few times. This CDR3 comprises 13 residues. V lost 7 bases and J 0 bases, leaving 9 bases between the germline ends. Germline V gives CDR1 LGHNA, CDR2 YNFKEQ. The data were obtained in a study of blood T cell repertoires in COVID-19. Here immunoSEQ multiplex PCR was the method, and the copy in TCRdb shows in-frame clones only, minus some. In the table there are under 250,000 clones, about 90% of which are singletons. Recruited during active infection, patients (from Seattle) were subsequently followed longitudinally. This clonotype originated in a young man with COVID-19, enrolled during active disease. The sample taken for sequencing was peripheral blood. V and J are TRBV4-2 and TRBJ1-2; D ambiguous. Here the CDR3 reads CASTDTTNYGYTF. The CDR3 DNA reads TGTGCCAGCACAGACACAACTAACTATGGCTACACCTTC.